This paragraph covers one T cell receptor beta chain sequence. Its binding antigen is unknown. It has no much larger one-base neighbor in the sample; base qualities were not kept. The trial excluded patients who had a history of autoimmune disease or were on systemic immunosuppression. In every dose cohort, peripheral blood was drawn for TCR sequencing at baseline, cycle 4 day 1, and cycle 7 day 1. Samples came from an open-label, multicenter, first-in-human phase I dose-escalation trial of ivuxolimab. Adults with locally advanced or metastatic melanoma, renal cell carcinoma, hepatocellular carcinoma or head and neck squamous cell carcinoma were enrolled in the trial. Before TCR sequencing, CD4+ T cells and CD8+ T cells were sorted from peripheral blood as separate populations. This sample is drawn from a study of OX40 agonist ivuxolimab in advanced cancers. Concerning the study at large: Ivuxolimab was an agonistic, fully human IgG2 monoclonal antibody directed against OX40 (CD134), a costimulatory receptor. Intravenous ivuxolimab was administered to patients every 2 weeks at six dose levels: 0.01, 0.1, 0.3, 1.5, 3 and 10 mg/kg. Among the approximately 50 dose-escalation patients, around 19 had hepatocellular carcinoma, around 15 melanoma, 9 renal cell carcinoma and 9 head and neck cancer. In the dose-escalation cohort, roughly 80% of patients were male, and the mean age was approximately 60 years, with a range of about 23 to 85. Patients were allowed to have had prior anti-PD-1, anti-PD-L1 or anti-CTLA-4 therapy, and around 37% of the dose-escalation patients had previously received checkpoint inhibitors. Three dose-escalation patients achieved partial responses, one with hepatocellular carcinoma and two with cutaneous melanoma. The purpose of peripheral TCRbeta sequencing was to test whether ivuxolimab changed TCR sequence diversity and led to clonal T-cell expansion. The monotherapy dose-escalation portion (N of about 50 patients) of the phase I ivuxolimab trial is reported in the paper. Results the study describes overall, beyond this receptor: At doses from 0.1 to 3.0 mg/kg, clonal expansion was seen in both CD4+ and CD8+ blood T cells between baseline and week 6. Low levels of normalized T-cell clonal expansion were also seen in some nonresponding patients. Which antigens the clonally expanded peripheral T cells were specific for was not determined. After ivuxolimab, more expanded clones were found on average in CD8+ T cells than in CD4+ T cells. In the 0.1-3.0 mg/kg groups, partial responders had among the lowest normalized peripheral clonal expansion, particularly in CD8+ T cells.

For sequencing of the TCRbeta CDR3 region, genomic DNA was extracted from the sorted cells. The immunoSEQ Assay was used to sequence the TCRbeta CDR3 regions. TCRdb re-hosts the immuneACCESS table, in-frame sequences only. Its copies lack some clones; in the studies checked, an unresolved V gene accounts for under half of them, and the cause for the rest is not known. The table for this sample lists fewer than 80,000 clones; over 80% of them were counted only once. The ten largest make up about 14% of the sample. V trim: 0 bases; J trim: 3 bases; unmatched bases: 6. The germline V gene gives CDR1 as SGDLS and CDR2 as YYNGEE. From cysteine to phenylalanine, the CDR3 is 19 amino acids long. The kept DNA is CDR3 alone, 57 bases in frame from the first base.

Rearrangement joined TRBV9 to TRBJ2-6, and 13 junction bases match TRBD2. The origin of this receptor is an adult with an advanced solid tumor such as melanoma, head and neck, liver or kidney cancer. This specimen consisted of CD4+ or CD8+ T cells sorted from blood, obtained in a trial of the OX40 agonist ivuxolimab. The DNA sequence reads TGTGCCAGCAGCGTAGATACTAGCGGGAGGGCCGTTGGGGCCAACGTCCTGACTTTC. This is translated as CASSVDTSGRAVGANVLTF.